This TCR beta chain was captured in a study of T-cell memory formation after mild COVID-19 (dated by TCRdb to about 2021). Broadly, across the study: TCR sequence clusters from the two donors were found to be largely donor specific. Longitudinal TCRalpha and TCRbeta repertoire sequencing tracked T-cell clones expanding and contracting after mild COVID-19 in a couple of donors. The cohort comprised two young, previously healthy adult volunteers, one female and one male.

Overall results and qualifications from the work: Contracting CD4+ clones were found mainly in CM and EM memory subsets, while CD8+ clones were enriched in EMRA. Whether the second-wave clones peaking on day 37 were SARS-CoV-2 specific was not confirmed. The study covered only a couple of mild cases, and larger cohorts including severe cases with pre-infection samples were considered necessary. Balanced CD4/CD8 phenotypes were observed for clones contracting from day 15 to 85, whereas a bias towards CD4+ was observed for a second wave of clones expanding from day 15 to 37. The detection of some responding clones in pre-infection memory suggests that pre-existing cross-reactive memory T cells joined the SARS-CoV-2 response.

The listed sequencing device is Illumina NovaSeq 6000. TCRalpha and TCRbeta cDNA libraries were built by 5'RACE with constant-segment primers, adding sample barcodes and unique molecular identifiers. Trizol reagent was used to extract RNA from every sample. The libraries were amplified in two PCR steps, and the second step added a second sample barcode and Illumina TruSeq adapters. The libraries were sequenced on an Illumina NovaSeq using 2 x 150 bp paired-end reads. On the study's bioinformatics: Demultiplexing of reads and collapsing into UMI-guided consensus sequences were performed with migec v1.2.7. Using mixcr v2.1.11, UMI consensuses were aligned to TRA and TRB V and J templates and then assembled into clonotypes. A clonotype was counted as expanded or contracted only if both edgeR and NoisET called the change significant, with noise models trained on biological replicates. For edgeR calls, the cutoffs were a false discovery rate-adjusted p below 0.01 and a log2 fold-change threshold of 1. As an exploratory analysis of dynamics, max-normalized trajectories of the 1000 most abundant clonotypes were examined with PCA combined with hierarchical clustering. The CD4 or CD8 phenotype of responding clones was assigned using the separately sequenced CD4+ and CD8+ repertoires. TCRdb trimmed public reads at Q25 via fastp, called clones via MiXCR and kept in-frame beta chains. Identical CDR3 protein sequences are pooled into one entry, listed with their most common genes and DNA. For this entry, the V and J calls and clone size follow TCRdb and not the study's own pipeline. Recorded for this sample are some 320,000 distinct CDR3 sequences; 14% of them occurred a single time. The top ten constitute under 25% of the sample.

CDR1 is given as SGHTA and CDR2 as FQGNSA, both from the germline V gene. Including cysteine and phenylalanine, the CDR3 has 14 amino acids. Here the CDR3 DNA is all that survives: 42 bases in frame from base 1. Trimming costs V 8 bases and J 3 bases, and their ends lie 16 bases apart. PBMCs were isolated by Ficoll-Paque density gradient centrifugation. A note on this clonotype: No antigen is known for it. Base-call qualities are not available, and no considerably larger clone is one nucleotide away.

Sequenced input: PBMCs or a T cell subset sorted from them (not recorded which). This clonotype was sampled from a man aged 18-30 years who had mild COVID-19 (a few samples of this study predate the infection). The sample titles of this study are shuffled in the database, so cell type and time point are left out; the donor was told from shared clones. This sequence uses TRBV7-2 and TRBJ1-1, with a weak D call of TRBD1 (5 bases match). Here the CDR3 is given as CASVRLGHDTEAFF. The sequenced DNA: TGTGCCAGCGTCCGCCTTGGACATGACACTGAAGCTTTCTTT.